A selection of T cell receptor beta chains follows, all from one sample in a study of shared clonotypes between healthy human individuals. Sequencing used immunoSEQ multiplex PCR; TCRdb keeps in-frame clones, though not all of them. The sample has a few million clones, over 85% seen once. Sequencing used naive CD4+ T cells from PBMCs. These receptors were collected from a man younger than 35 in good health. Some clones in this sample may be carry-over from other donors' samples. Each CDR3 is given with its conserved first and last residue. Each record gives: J gene, V gene, CDR3 protein.

>TRBJ1-5|TRBV28
CASLTRRNQPQHF
>TRBJ2-1|TRBV7-2
CASSLVPRGEQFF
>TRBJ2-1|TRBV9
CASSATSGGYNEQFF
>TRBJ1-5|TRBV28
CASSLPRDQPQHF
>TRBJ2-7|TRBV7-9
CASSFYPSGSSSEQYF
>TRBJ2-5|TRBV2
CASSAGHSGTQYF
>TRBJ2-1|TRBV2
CASRRTSETEQFF
>TRBJ2-1|TRBV5-6
CASTPRGLYYNEQFF
>TRBJ2-1|TRBV6-1
CASSEAGGYNEQFF
>TRBJ1-3|TRBV5-1
CASSFTGQGRGNTIYF
>TRBJ1-1|TRBV7-9
CASRLMAGQEAFF
>TRBJ2-2|TRBV10-3
CAIRGQGESGTGELFF
>TRBJ2-5|TRBV28
CASKGPISVETQYF
>TRBJ1-1|TRBV27
CATRSRRTEAFF
>TRBJ1-1|TRBV28
CASSLNPGVNTEAFF
>TRBJ2-1|TRBV9
CASSVTSGEYNEQFF
>TRBJ2-2|TRBV6-5
CASTDSYTGELFF
>TRBJ2-1|TRBV7-6
CASSLDLAQSSYNEQFF
>TRBJ2-1|TRBV4-2
CASSARATGNEQFF
>TRBJ1-1|TRBV6-5
CASREDRSTEAFF
>TRBJ2-2|TRBV5-4
CASSLGEGWTGELFF
>TRBJ2-1|TRBV4-2
CASSQDAAGVAGIYNEQFF
>TRBJ2-1|TRBV9
CASSPRRVTNNEQFF
>TRBJ2-2|TRBV23-1
CASSYRGPGELFF
>TRBJ1-5|TRBV28
CASSLSSGYQPQHF
>TRBJ1-1|TRBV5-6
CASSSIGTGGNTEAFF
>TRBJ2-5|TRBV7-9
CATPGGGREGGETQYF
>TRBJ2-7|TRBV4-1
CASSPPQGERYEQYF
>TRBJ2-5|TRBV11-3
CASSTLMGETQYF